This is a list of T cell receptor beta chains from one sample in a study of early stage breast cancer tumors. Sequencing used immunoSEQ multiplex PCR; TCRdb keeps in-frame clones, though not all of them. This table holds approximately 52,000 clones, about 83% found once. The specimen sequenced was blood. All receptors derive from a person between 50 and 60 years old with breast cancer. The CDR3 runs from the conserved cysteine through the conserved F or W. A D gene is named only where the DNA matches it firmly. Size is omitted from some rows. Given values are once, few, many or a class for expanded clones.

J gene: TRBJ1-1
D gene: .
clone size: .
V gene: TRBV11-2
CDR3 length: 15
CDR3 protein: CASSLDPGGAHEAFF
CDR3 DNA: TGTGCCAGCAGCTTAGATCCTGGGGGGGCTCATGAAGCTTTCTTT

J gene: TRBJ1-2
D gene: .
clone size: .
V gene: TRBV6-5
CDR3 length: 15
CDR3 protein: CASTTGVGGVHGYTF
CDR3 DNA: TGTGCCAGCACCACCGGGGTCGGGGGAGTTCATGGCTACACCTTC

J gene: TRBJ1-5
D gene: .
clone size: .
V gene: TRBV29-1
CDR3 length: 12
CDR3 protein: CSVADTDQPQHF
CDR3 DNA: TGCAGCGTCGCGGACACCGATCAGCCCCAGCATTTT

J gene: TRBJ2-1
D gene: TRBD1
clone size: .
V gene: TRBV5-6
CDR3 length: 15
CDR3 protein: CASSDRDRVWHEQFF
CDR3 DNA: TGTGCCAGCAGTGACCGGGACAGGGTTTGGCATGAGCAGTTCTTC

J gene: TRBJ2-1
D gene: .
clone size: .
V gene: TRBV9
CDR3 length: 16
CDR3 protein: CASSALSAESYNEQFF
CDR3 DNA: TGTGCCAGCAGCGCCCTCTCCGCGGAGTCCTACAATGAGCAGTTCTTC

J gene: TRBJ2-5
D gene: .
clone size: .
V gene: TRBV21-1
CDR3 length: 17
CDR3 protein: CASSKRRAGRPWETQYF
CDR3 DNA: TGTGCCAGCAGCAAACGACGAGCGGGGAGGCCCTGGGAGACCCAGTACTTC

J gene: TRBJ2-5
D gene: .
clone size: .
V gene: TRBV29-1
CDR3 length: 14
CDR3 protein: CSAARGGRKETQYF
CDR3 DNA: TGCAGCGCCGCGAGGGGGGGGAGGAAAGAGACCCAGTACTTC

J gene: TRBJ2-1
D gene: TRBD2
clone size: .
V gene: TRBV19
CDR3 length: 15
CDR3 protein: CASSPTSGGADEQFF
CDR3 DNA: TGTGCCAGTAGTCCTACTAGCGGGGGGGCCGATGAGCAGTTCTTC

J gene: TRBJ2-1
D gene: TRBD1
clone size: .
V gene: TRBV30
CDR3 length: 17
CDR3 protein: CAWSGTSGTGAYNEQFF
CDR3 DNA: TGTGCCTGGAGTGGTACGTCAGGGACAGGGGCCTACAATGAGCAGTTCTTC

J gene: TRBJ2-5
D gene: TRBD2
clone size: .
V gene: TRBV29-1
CDR3 length: 15
CDR3 protein: CSVERLAGDLWTQYF
CDR3 DNA: TGCAGCGTTGAACGGCTAGCGGGAGATCTTTGGACCCAGTACTTC

J gene: TRBJ2-1
D gene: .
clone size: .
V gene: TRBV29-1
CDR3 length: 13
CDR3 protein: CSVGPGSYNEQFF
CDR3 DNA: TGCAGCGTTGGGCCGGGTTCCTACAATGAGCAGTTCTTC

J gene: TRBJ2-3
D gene: .
clone size: .
V gene: TRBV19
CDR3 length: 15
CDR3 protein: CASSLAGRSTDTQYF
CDR3 DNA: TGTGCCAGTAGCCTCGCCGGACGGAGCACAGATACGCAGTATTTT

J gene: TRBJ2-4
D gene: .
clone size: once
V gene: TRBV6-6
CDR3 length: 16
CDR3 protein: CASSYSNRDAKNIQYF
CDR3 DNA: TGTGCCAGCAGTTACTCGAATCGGGATGCCAAAAACATTCAGTACTTC

J gene: TRBJ2-1
D gene: TRBD1
clone size: .
V gene: TRBV29-1
CDR3 length: 13
CDR3 protein: CSVVRTGGNEQFF
CDR3 DNA: TGCAGCGTTGTGAGGACAGGGGGCAATGAGCAGTTCTTC

J gene: TRBJ1-5
D gene: TRBD1
clone size: .
V gene: TRBV27
CDR3 length: 15
CDR3 protein: CASNRQGASNQPQHF
CDR3 DNA: TGTGCCAGCAACCGACAGGGGGCGAGCAATCAGCCCCAGCATTTT

J gene: TRBJ2-2
D gene: .
clone size: .
V gene: TRBV5-1
CDR3 length: 14
CDR3 protein: CASSLRANTGELFF
CDR3 DNA: TGCGCCAGCTCCCTTAGGGCGAACACCGGGGAGCTGTTTTTT

J gene: TRBJ2-3
D gene: TRBD1
clone size: .
V gene: TRBV6-4
CDR3 length: 13
CDR3 protein: CASSEQGSDTQYF
CDR3 DNA: TGTGCCAGCAGTGAACAGGGGTCAGATACGCAGTATTTT

J gene: TRBJ1-2
D gene: .
clone size: .
V gene: TRBV6-6
CDR3 length: 14
CDR3 protein: CASSSFVLGYGYTF
CDR3 DNA: TGTGCCAGCAGTTCCTTCGTACTCGGCTATGGCTACACCTTC

J gene: TRBJ1-1
D gene: TRBD1
clone size: .
V gene: TRBV10-3
CDR3 length: 14
CDR3 protein: CAISSGQLNTEAFF
CDR3 DNA: TGTGCCATCAGTTCGGGACAGCTGAACACTGAAGCTTTCTTT

J gene: TRBJ2-7
D gene: .
clone size: .
V gene: TRBV13
CDR3 length: 15
CDR3 protein: CASSIRDKGSYEQYF
CDR3 DNA: TGTGCCAGCAGCATCCGGGACAAAGGGTCCTACGAGCAGTACTTC

J gene: TRBJ1-1
D gene: .
clone size: .
V gene: TRBV27
CDR3 length: 14
CDR3 protein: CASSLLGGGSEAFF
CDR3 DNA: TGTGCCAGCAGTTTATTGGGGGGGGGCTCTGAAGCTTTCTTT

J gene: TRBJ1-6
D gene: TRBD1
clone size: .
V gene: TRBV7-2
CDR3 length: 16
CDR3 protein: CASSLGWTGVSSPLHF
CDR3 DNA: TGTGCCAGCAGCCTGGGATGGACAGGGGTTAGTTCACCCCTCCACTTT

J gene: TRBJ2-1
D gene: TRBD1
clone size: .
V gene: TRBV14
CDR3 length: 15
CDR3 protein: CASSQVPGQINEQFF
CDR3 DNA: TGTGCCAGCAGCCAAGTCCCGGGACAGATAAATGAGCAGTTCTTC

J gene: TRBJ2-7
D gene: .
clone size: .
V gene: TRBV7-2
CDR3 length: 14
CDR3 protein: CASSLAGLPYEQYF
CDR3 DNA: TGTGCCAGCAGCTTAGCTGGCCTTCCCTACGAGCAGTACTTC

J gene: TRBJ2-7
D gene: .
clone size: .
V gene: TRBV4-3
CDR3 length: 15
CDR3 protein: CASSQDINSAYEQYF
CDR3 DNA: TGCGCCAGCAGCCAAGATATCAACTCGGCCTACGAGCAGTACTTC

J gene: TRBJ1-5
D gene: TRBD1
clone size: few
V gene: TRBV30
CDR3 length: 13
CDR3 protein: CAWGTGGPQPQHF
CDR3 DNA: TGTGCCTGGGGGACAGGGGGCCCTCAGCCCCAGCATTTT

J gene: TRBJ2-7
D gene: .
clone size: .
V gene: TRBV5-6
CDR3 length: 14
CDR3 protein: CASRWGGSLYEQYF
CDR3 DNA: TGTGCCAGCAGGTGGGGGGGCTCGCTATACGAGCAGTACTTC

J gene: TRBJ2-2
D gene: .
clone size: .
V gene: TRBV6-4
CDR3 length: 15
CDR3 protein: CASSRVSSNTGELFF
CDR3 DNA: TGTGCCAGTTCGAGGGTCTCTTCGAACACCGGGGAGCTGTTTTTT

J gene: TRBJ2-3
D gene: TRBD2
clone size: .
V gene: TRBV2
CDR3 length: 14
CDR3 protein: CATRLAGSTDTQYF
CDR3 DNA: TGTGCCACCCGACTAGCGGGATCCACAGATACGCAGTATTTT

J gene: TRBJ2-5
D gene: .
clone size: .
V gene: TRBV12-5
CDR3 length: 15
CDR3 protein: CASGSGFIGAETQYF
CDR3 DNA: TGTGCTAGTGGTTCCGGGTTCATCGGGGCGGAGACCCAGTACTTC

J gene: TRBJ2-2
D gene: TRBD1
clone size: .
V gene: TRBV19
CDR3 length: 14
CDR3 protein: CASSIRTGTGELFF
CDR3 DNA: TGTGCCAGTAGTATCCGGACAGGCACCGGGGAGCTGTTTTTT

J gene: TRBJ2-5
D gene: TRBD1
clone size: once
V gene: TRBV7-2
CDR3 length: 15
CDR3 protein: CASSLGQGAGETQYF
CDR3 DNA: TGTGCCAGCAGCTTAGGACAGGGGGCCGGTGAGACCCAGTACTTC

J gene: TRBJ1-2
D gene: .
clone size: few
V gene: TRBV7-8
CDR3 length: 13
CDR3 protein: CASSLVQGRGYTF
CDR3 DNA: TGTGCCAGCAGCTTAGTGCAGGGGAGAGGCTACACCTTC

J gene: TRBJ1-4
D gene: TRBD1
clone size: .
V gene: TRBV5-8
CDR3 length: 18
CDR3 protein: CASSLGSQGAATNEKLFF
CDR3 DNA: TGTGCCAGCAGCTTGGGATCCCAGGGGGCTGCAACTAATGAAAAACTGTTTTTT

J gene: TRBJ2-1
D gene: .
clone size: .
V gene: TRBV9
CDR3 length: 13
CDR3 protein: CASSASPGFEQFF
CDR3 DNA: TGTGCCAGCAGCGCGAGCCCGGGTTTCGAGCAGTTCTTC

J gene: TRBJ2-5
D gene: .
clone size: .
V gene: TRBV9
CDR3 length: 15
CDR3 protein: CASSVGVTVEETQYF
CDR3 DNA: TGTGCCAGCAGCGTAGGGGTGACAGTAGAAGAGACCCAGTACTTC

J gene: TRBJ1-2
D gene: .
clone size: .
V gene: TRBV14
CDR3 length: 13
CDR3 protein: CASSQGTAYGYTF
CDR3 DNA: TGTGCCAGCAGCCAAGGGACGGCCTATGGCTACACCTTC

J gene: TRBJ1-2
D gene: .
clone size: .
V gene: TRBV4-3
CDR3 length: 15
CDR3 protein: CASSQRPGTHYGYTF
CDR3 DNA: TGCGCCAGCAGCCAACGCCCCGGGACTCACTATGGCTACACCTTC

J gene: TRBJ2-3
D gene: TRBD2
clone size: .
V gene: TRBV7-7
CDR3 length: 17
CDR3 protein: CASSLGGLAGGTDTQYF
CDR3 DNA: TGTGCTAGCAGCTTGGGGGGACTAGCGGGAGGAACAGATACGCAGTATTTT

J gene: TRBJ2-1
D gene: .
clone size: .
V gene: TRBV4-3
CDR3 length: 16
CDR3 protein: CASSQDLGAGHNEQFF
CDR3 DNA: TGCGCCAGCAGCCAAGATCTGGGAGCGGGTCACAATGAGCAGTTCTTC

J gene: TRBJ1-1
D gene: .
clone size: .
V gene: TRBV14
CDR3 length: 13
CDR3 protein: CASTWTGNTEAFF
CDR3 DNA: TGTGCCAGCACTTGGACGGGGAACACTGAAGCTTTCTTT

J gene: TRBJ2-7
D gene: .
clone size: .
V gene: TRBV28
CDR3 length: 17
CDR3 protein: CASSLPPQEGPVYEQYF
CDR3 DNA: TGTGCCAGCAGTTTACCCCCTCAAGAGGGGCCCGTCTACGAGCAGTACTTC

J gene: TRBJ1-2
D gene: TRBD1
clone size: few
V gene: TRBV5-4
CDR3 length: 14
CDR3 protein: CASSLETGSYGYTF
CDR3 DNA: TGTGCCAGCAGCTTGGAGACAGGGTCCTATGGCTACACCTTC

J gene: TRBJ2-7
D gene: .
clone size: .
V gene: TRBV7-9
CDR3 length: 13
CDR3 protein: CASSLASPYEQYF
CDR3 DNA: TGTGCCAGCAGCTTAGCAAGCCCATACGAGCAGTACTTC

J gene: TRBJ2-3
D gene: TRBD2
clone size: .
V gene: TRBV19
CDR3 length: 19
CDR3 protein: CASSINRLAGGPDGDTQYF
CDR3 DNA: TGTGCCAGTAGTATAAATCGGCTAGCGGGAGGGCCGGATGGAGATACGCAGTATTTT

J gene: TRBJ2-7
D gene: .
clone size: .
V gene: TRBV19
CDR3 length: 11
CDR3 protein: CASGGYREQYF
CDR3 DNA: TGTGCCAGCGGTGGGTACCGGGAGCAGTACTTC

J gene: TRBJ1-2
D gene: .
clone size: .
V gene: TRBV10-2
CDR3 length: 13
CDR3 protein: CASTVDSDYGYTF
CDR3 DNA: TGCGCCAGCACTGTGGACAGCGATTATGGCTACACCTTC

J gene: TRBJ2-7
D gene: .
clone size: .
V gene: TRBV7-2
CDR3 length: 17
CDR3 protein: CASTDSPGPGSLDEQYF
CDR3 DNA: TGTGCCAGCACCGACTCCCCGGGCCCCGGATCCCTCGACGAGCAGTACTTC

J gene: TRBJ1-2
D gene: .
clone size: few
V gene: TRBV10-2
CDR3 length: 13
CDR3 protein: CASSVKGRDGYTF
CDR3 DNA: TGCGCCAGCAGTGTTAAGGGGCGAGATGGCTACACCTTC

J gene: TRBJ2-1
D gene: .
clone size: .
V gene: TRBV12-1
CDR3 length: 16
CDR3 protein: CASSYVDPEAYNEQFF
CDR3 DNA: TGTGCCAGCAGCTACGTTGACCCGGAGGCCTACAATGAGCAGTTCTTC

J gene: TRBJ2-6
D gene: .
clone size: .
V gene: TRBV7-9
CDR3 length: 17
CDR3 protein: CASSFPTKGSGANVLTF
CDR3 DNA: TGTGCCAGCAGCTTTCCGACAAAAGGCTCTGGGGCCAACGTCCTGACTTTC

J gene: TRBJ1-1
D gene: .
clone size: .
V gene: TRBV19
CDR3 length: 13
CDR3 protein: CASNDRLYTEAFF
CDR3 DNA: TGTGCCAGTAACGACAGGTTGTACACTGAAGCTTTCTTT